This T cell receptor beta chain was observed in a study of metastatic and nonmetastatic thyroid tumors. V trimming: 6 bases; J trimming: 3 bases; junction bases outside the gene matches: 7. CDR3 length equals 14 residues. CDR1 and CDR2 (germline): LGHDT, YNNKEL (reference sequence). Remarks on this clone: This sample includes further DNA sequences coding for the same CDR3.

From the PCR reads, TCRdb re-called clones with MiXCR. The sample consists of 20,000 to 25,000 clones, 20% of them appearing once. Each patient came to thyroid surgery without any prior treatment (of any kind). Sequencing was carried out using blood. This sequence originates from a female donor with papillary thyroid cancer or a benign thyroid nodule (not recorded which). Some clones in this sample may be carry-over from other donors' samples. The chain links TRBV3-1 to TRBJ1-1, with 7 bases lining up with TRBD1. The DNA of the CDR3 is TGTGCCAGCAGTCGGTCAGACAGGGACACTGAAGCTTTCTTT. Protein sequence: CASSRSDRDTEAFF.